Sequencing of this TCR beta chain was carried out in a study of beta chain features in type 1 diabetes. Study-wide findings and caveats: Among all four CD4+ subsets, Type 1 diabetes patients had TCRB CDR3s that were moderately but significantly shorter. Type 1 diabetes patients had fewer VDJ junction insertions and more deletions.

Note on this clone: Its cognate antigen is unknown.

The isolated RNA, all of it, was reverse transcribed, so expressed TCRB transcripts were what got sequenced. Read counts averaged roughly 3.5 million for samples of naive, central memory and regulatory T cells. Profiling relied on immunoSEQ multiplex PCR, and the TCRdb table lists in-frame clones only, not all of them. This table has over 600,000 clones, around 11% appearing once. CDR1 and CDR2 from the germline V gene are SEHNR and FQNEAQ (reference sequence). V was pared by 5 bases and J by 3 bases, with 7 bases of the junction left unmatched. The CDR3 runs to 15 residues. On average, the one heparinised blood draw given by each donor was approximately 100 mL. Sorted CD4+ subsets: naive, central memory, regulatory, stem cell-like memory (CD45RO/CCR7/CD25/CD127/CD95/CD27 panel).

This clonotype was obtained from a man between 25 and 39 years old with type 1 diabetes. The sample consisted of naive CD4+ T cells from blood. The chain uses TRBV7-9 and TRBJ1-5; the match to TRBD1 covers 7 bases. CDR3 sequence reads: CASSAGQAPNQPQHF. In nucleotides, the CDR3 is TGTGCCAGCAGCGCTGGACAGGCGCCCAATCAGCCCCAGCATTTT.